The sequence of this T cell receptor beta chain was determined in a study of cytotoxic CD8 clonotypes in ibrutinib-treated CLL. Study-level information: Patient counts were about a dozen relapsed/refractory, roughly 16 treatment-naive and 17 to 18 IGHV unmutated.

In this sample, this clone turned up a few times. Its antigen is still unknown. In germline, CDR1 is GTSNPN, CDR2 SVGIG (reference sequence). V was clipped by 3 bases and J by 2 bases, with 4 bases between them. The CDR3 consists of 11 residues. Study-wide results and limits: Increased clonality at ibrutinib response gave way to a return toward baseline at progression.

The method was immunoSEQ multiplex PCR; TCRdb's version includes in-frame clones alone and lacks a portion of them. The table includes about 63,000 clones, approximately 71% detected once. This TCR came from a human donor with chronic lymphocytic leukemia. The sequences come from PBMCs, collected after 12 months of ibrutinib treatment. The chain recombines TRBV30 with TRBJ1-2; D unresolved. The CDR3 DNA reads TGTGCCTGGAGGGTAAACTATGGCTACACCTTC. Translation: CAWRVNYGYTF.